The TCR beta chain under discussion was sequenced for a study of T cell responses to AZD1222 COVID-19 vaccine. Findings of the study overall: Unmutated variant regions are reportedly targeted by nearly half of spike-specific TCRs. Increased Spike-specific TCR breadth and depth were observed after two AZD1222 doses. The donors showed a predominance of white British ancestry and of females, with possible underestimation of clonal diversity.

The CDR3 extends over 17 amino acids. Between the trimmed V and J ends, which lost 3 bases and 5 bases, there was a span of 22 bases. Germline V gene lookup returns CDR1 MNHEY and CDR2 SMNVEV (reference sequence). This clone was picked up one time. Its cognate antigen is unknown. Here immunoSEQ multiplex PCR was the method, and the copy in TCRdb shows in-frame clones only, minus some. Altogether 90,000 to 150,000 clones are present, roughly 87% being singletons, with the ten largest covering 2.6%. Analysis merged second doses at about 4 or about 12 weeks. The chain has TRBV27 and TRBJ1-2; unclear D gene. This receptor was taken from an adult who received the AZD1222 COVID-19 vaccine. The starting material was peripheral blood, obtained 28 days after the second AZD1222 dose. The CDR3 spells CASSLLNPRRGGYGYTF. The CDR3 DNA follows: TGTGCCAGCAGTTTGCTCAACCCGAGGCGGGGTGGGTATGGCTACACCTTC.